The clone carrying this TCR beta chain was seen a handful of times. Its antigen is currently unknown. The germline CDR1 and CDR2 sequences are MNHGY and SAAAGT. The V end lost 4 bases, the J end lost 7 bases, and 20 bases lay between the germline ends. CDR3 length: 16 residues. TCR beta CDR3 regions were amplified from RNA. HTBI primers drove first-round RT-PCR of the TCR CDR3. From the multiplex PCR reads, TCRdb called clonotypes with MiXCR, one entry per CDR3 protein. The sample holds around 420,000 distinct CDR3 sequences, approximately 14% seen once. Across 18 months, stable Graves' hyperthyroidism was marked by no progression to ophthalmopathy. This entry comes from a study of T cells in Graves' hyperthyroidism and ophthalmopathy. Study conclusions and caveats: Onset of ophthalmopathy came a median approximately 6 months after the model predicted it.

Sample: blood. The clonotype comes from a young woman with Graves' hyperthyroidism. The J gene is TRBJ1-3, the V gene TRBV6-8; TRBD1 might be the D (6 bases). The CDR3 nucleotides are TGTGCCAGCAGTTTCAAGTACAGGGAATTGGGTAACACCATATATTTT. It is translated as CASSFKYRELGNTIYF.